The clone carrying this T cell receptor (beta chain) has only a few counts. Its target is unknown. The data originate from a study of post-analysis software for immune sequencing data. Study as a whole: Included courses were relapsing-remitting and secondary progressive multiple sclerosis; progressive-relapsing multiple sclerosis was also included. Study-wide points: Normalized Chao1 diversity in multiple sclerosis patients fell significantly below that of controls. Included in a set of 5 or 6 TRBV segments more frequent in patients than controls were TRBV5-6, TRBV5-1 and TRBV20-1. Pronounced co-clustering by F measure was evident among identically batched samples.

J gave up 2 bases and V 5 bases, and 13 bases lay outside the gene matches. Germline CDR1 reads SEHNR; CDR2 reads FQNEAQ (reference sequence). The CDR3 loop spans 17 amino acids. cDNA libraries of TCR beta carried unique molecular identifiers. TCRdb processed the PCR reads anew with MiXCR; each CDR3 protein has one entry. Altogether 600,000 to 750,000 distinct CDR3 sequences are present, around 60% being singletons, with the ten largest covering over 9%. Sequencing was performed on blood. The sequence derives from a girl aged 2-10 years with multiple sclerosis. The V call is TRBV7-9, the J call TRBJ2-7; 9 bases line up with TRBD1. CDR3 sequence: CASSPSTGTGLTYEQYF. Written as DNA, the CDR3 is TGTGCCAGCAGCCCGTCGACCGGGACAGGGTTAACCTACGAGCAGTACTTC.